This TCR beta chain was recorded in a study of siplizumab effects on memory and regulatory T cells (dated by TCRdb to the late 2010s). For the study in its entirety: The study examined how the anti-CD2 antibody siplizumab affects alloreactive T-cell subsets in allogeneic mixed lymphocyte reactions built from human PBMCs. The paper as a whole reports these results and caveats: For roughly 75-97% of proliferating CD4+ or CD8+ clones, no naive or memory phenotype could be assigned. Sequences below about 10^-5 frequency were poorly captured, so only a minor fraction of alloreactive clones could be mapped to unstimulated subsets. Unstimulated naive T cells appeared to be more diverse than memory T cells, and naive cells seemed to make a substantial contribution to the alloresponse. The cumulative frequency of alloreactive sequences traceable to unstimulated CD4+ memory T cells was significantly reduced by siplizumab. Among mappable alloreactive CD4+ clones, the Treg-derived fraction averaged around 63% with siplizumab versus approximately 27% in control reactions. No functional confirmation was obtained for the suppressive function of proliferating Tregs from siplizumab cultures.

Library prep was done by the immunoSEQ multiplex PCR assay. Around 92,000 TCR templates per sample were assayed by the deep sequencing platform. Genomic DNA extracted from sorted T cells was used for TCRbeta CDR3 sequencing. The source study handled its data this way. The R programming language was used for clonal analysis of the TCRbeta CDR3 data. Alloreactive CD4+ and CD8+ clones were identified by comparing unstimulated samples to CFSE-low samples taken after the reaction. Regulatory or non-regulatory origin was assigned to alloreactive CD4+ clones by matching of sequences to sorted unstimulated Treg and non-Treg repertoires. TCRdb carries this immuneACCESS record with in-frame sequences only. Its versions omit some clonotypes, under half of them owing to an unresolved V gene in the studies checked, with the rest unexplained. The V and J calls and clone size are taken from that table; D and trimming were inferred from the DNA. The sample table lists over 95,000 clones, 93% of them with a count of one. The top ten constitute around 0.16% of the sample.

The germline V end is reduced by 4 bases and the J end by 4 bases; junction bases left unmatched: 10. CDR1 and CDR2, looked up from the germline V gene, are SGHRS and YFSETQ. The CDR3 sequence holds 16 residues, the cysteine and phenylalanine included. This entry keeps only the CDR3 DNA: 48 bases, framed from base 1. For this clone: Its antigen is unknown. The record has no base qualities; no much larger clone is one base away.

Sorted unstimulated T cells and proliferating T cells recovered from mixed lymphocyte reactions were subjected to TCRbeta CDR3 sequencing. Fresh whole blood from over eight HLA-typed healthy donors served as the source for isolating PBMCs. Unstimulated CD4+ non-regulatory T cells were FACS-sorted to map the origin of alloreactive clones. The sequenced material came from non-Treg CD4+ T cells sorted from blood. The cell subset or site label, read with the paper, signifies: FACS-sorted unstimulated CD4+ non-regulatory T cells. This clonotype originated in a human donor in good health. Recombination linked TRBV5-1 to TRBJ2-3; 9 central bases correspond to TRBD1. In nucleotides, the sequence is TGCGCCAGCAGCCCAAAAACAGGGGGCGGGTCAGATACGCAGTATTTT. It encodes CASSPKTGGGSDTQYF.